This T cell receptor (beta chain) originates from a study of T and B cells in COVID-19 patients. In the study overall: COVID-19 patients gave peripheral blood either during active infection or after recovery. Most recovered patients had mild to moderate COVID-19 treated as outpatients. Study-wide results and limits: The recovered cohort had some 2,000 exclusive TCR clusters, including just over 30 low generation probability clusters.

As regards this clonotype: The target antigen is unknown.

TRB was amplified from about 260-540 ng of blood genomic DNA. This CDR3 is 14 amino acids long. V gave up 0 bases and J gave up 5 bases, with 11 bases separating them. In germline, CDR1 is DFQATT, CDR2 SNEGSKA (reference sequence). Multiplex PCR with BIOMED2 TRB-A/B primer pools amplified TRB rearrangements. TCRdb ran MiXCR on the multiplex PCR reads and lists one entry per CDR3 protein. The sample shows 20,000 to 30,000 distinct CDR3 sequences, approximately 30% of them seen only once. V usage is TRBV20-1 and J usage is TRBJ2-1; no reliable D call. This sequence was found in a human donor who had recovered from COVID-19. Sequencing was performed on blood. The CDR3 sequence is CSARDGPWDNEQFF. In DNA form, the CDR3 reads TGCAGTGCTAGAGACGGCCCCTGGGACAATGAGCAGTTCTTC.